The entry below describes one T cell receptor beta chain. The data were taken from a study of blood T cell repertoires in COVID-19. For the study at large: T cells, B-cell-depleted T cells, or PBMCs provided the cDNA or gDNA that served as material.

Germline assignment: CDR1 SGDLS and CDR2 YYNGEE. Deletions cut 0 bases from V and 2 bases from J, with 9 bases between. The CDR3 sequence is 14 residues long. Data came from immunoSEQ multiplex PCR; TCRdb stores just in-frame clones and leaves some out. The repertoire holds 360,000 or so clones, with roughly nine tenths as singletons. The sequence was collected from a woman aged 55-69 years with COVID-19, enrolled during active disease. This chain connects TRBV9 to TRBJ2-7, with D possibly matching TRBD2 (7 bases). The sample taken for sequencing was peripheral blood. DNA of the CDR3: TGTGCCAGCAGCGTAGCGGGGGGCACCTACGAGCAGTACTTC. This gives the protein CASSVAGGTYEQYF.